These 3 T cell receptor beta chains originate from one sample sequenced in a study of identical twins. TCRdb redid the calling of the 5' RACE reads with MiXCR, one entry per CDR3 protein. The sample lists roughly 250,000 distinct CDR3 sequences, over 12% occurring once. Material for sequencing was memory (CD45RO+) T cells sorted from blood. The receptors were gathered from a woman aged 18-30 years in good health.

The chain recombines TRBV20-1 with TRBJ2-1; possible D gene TRBD1, 6 bases. The V gene's germline CDR1 is DFQATT and CDR2 SNEGSKA (reference sequence). This CDR3 region has 13 residues. The V and J ends lost 4 bases and 10 bases respectively, with 17 bases between them. CDR3 amino acids: CSAMRTAFGEQFF. For the CDR3, the DNA is TGCAGTGCTATGAGGACAGCCTTCGGGGAGCAGTTCTTC.

The rearrangement links TRBV30 to TRBJ2-3, with no clear D. This CDR3 region has 14 residues. CDR1 and CDR2 (germline): GTSNPN, SVGIG (reference sequence). V was pared by 2 bases and J by 1 base, with 10 bases between. CDR3 sequence: CAWSRKAGTDTQYF. CDR3 bases: TGTGCCTGGAGTCGAAAGGCTGGCACAGATACGCAGTATTTT.

This clonotype came up a few times. This sequence joins TRBV11-1 and TRBJ2-1; D unresolved. This CDR3 has 18 amino acids. CDR1 SGHAT and CDR2 FQDESV come from the germline V gene (reference sequence). V was cut by 3 bases and J by 0 bases, with 18 bases left in between. CDR3: CASSFLPRASSSYNEQFF. The DNA for the CDR3 is TGTGCCAGCAGCTTCCTACCCCGGGCGTCGAGCTCCTACAATGAGCAGTTCTTC.